This T cell receptor beta chain is from a study of radiotherapy plus CTLA-4 blockade in lung cancer listed by TCRdb under 2018. About the investigation overall: Objective responses occurred in 18% of enrolled patients, and 31% achieved disease control.

The study tested focal radiation therapy combined with CTLA-4 blockade (ipilimumab) in patients with chemo-refractory metastatic non-small-cell lung cancer. Findings and caveats that apply to the study as a whole: Early dynamic changes in blood T cell clones, together with increased serum interferon-beta after radiation, were reported as the strongest predictors of response. TCR clones derived from tumors expanded in peripheral blood after treatment with radiotherapy and ipilimumab.

Library prep was done by the immunoSEQ multiplex PCR assay. TCRdb limited this immuneACCESS table to in-frame rearrangements with V and J called. A share of clones is missing; checked studies link under half to unresolved V genes, and the rest is unexplained. This sample is represented by tens of thousands of clones; 75% to 80% of them were singletons. The ten largest clones add up to around 2.4% of the sample. From cysteine to phenylalanine, the CDR3 is 16 amino acids long. Kept here is only the CDR3 DNA, which spans 48 bases and is read in frame from base 1. Per the germline V gene, SGHDT is the CDR1 and YYEEEE is the CDR2. Trimming takes 4 bases from V and 4 bases from J, and the germline ends sit 17 bases apart. Remarks on this clone: Its antigen is unknown. Within one base of it there is no much larger clone, and no base qualities were kept.

This TCR was recovered from a human donor with non-small cell lung cancer whose response to radiotherapy plus ipilimumab could not be evaluated. The sample was peripheral blood, taken from a patient treated with radiotherapy plus ipilimumab. The rearrangement joined TRBV5-6 to TRBJ2-2; the D gene is possibly TRBD1, with 7 bases matching. The DNA reads TGTGCCAGCAGCACGTATCAGGGGGGCGTCACCGGGGAGCTGTTTTTT. Translated, it reads CASSTYQGGVTGELFF.